The 26 T cell receptor beta chains in this list originate from one sample, sequenced in a study of control samples from healthy donors and cancer patients. Clones were read by immunoSEQ multiplex PCR, and TCRdb kept only the in-frame ones, dropping some. The table includes about 4,000 clones, approximately 80% detected once. Sequencing was done on a sample of formalin-fixed, paraffin-embedded tissue. The receptors here all came from a female donor with melanoma.

The chain uses TRBV30 and TRBJ2-5, with TRBD2 as a possible D gene (5 bases). The germline V gene encodes CDR1 GTSNPN and CDR2 SVGIG (reference sequence). The CDR3 is made up of 12 amino acids. The DNA for the CDR3 is TGTGGCCGGGATAGGCCCCAAGAGACCCAGTACTTC. This codes for CGRDRPQETQYF.

The rearrangement uses TRBV18 and TRBJ2-4, with TRBD2 identical over 9 bases. The CDR3 spans 15 residues. The V and J ends lost 2 bases and 6 bases, in that order; junction bases with no gene match: 5. Per the germline V gene, CDR1 is KGHSH and CDR2 is LQKENI. CDR3 sequence: CASSPASGTTNIQYF. CDR3 DNA sequence: TGTGCCAGCTCACCAGCTAGCGGGACCACAAACATTCAGTACTTC.

This clone is a singleton in its sample. CDR3 sequence: CASSPDPLNQPQHF. In DNA form, the CDR3 reads TGTGCCAGCAGCCCAGACCCTTTAAATCAGCCCCAGCATTTT. The chain joins TRBV9 to TRBJ1-5; unclear D gene. The germline gives CDR1 SGDLS, CDR2 YYNGEE. This CDR3 region has 14 residues. Trimming took off 4 bases at V and 4 bases at J, with 12 bases between the two ends.

This chain joins TRBV10-3 and TRBJ1-1; D perhaps matches TRBD1 (5 bases). The V end was cut by 4 bases, the J end by 1 base, with 7 bases between. Per the germline V gene, CDR1 is ENHRY and CDR2 is SYGVKD. This CDR3 has 13 residues. CDR3 amino acids: CAISGQRNTEAFF. The DNA for the CDR3 is TGTGCCATCAGTGGACAGAGGAACACTGAAGCTTTCTTT.

This chain connects TRBV21-1 to TRBJ2-1. TRBV21-1 represents a pseudogene. The length of the CDR3 is 16 residues. CDR3 nucleotides: TGTGCCAGCAGCAAAGGCCGGACGGCAGTGGGTAATGAGCAGTTCTTC. Its protein is CASSKGRTAVGNEQFF.

Concerning this clone: At one end, the junction sequence differs from germline, possibly due to a read error. The rearrangement joins TRBV7-6 to TRBJ2-7; the D gene is possibly TRBD2 (5 bases). The germline CDR1 and CDR2 sequences are SGHVS and FNYEAQ. The CDR3 is 13 amino acids. The CDR3 sequence is CASSLRFDREQCF. The CDR3 coding sequence is TGTGCCAGCAGCTTAAGGTTCGATAGGGAGCAGTGCTTC.

As DNA, the CDR3 is TGTGCCTGGAGTGTAAGTTTCGCCGCGACTAGCGGGTGGAGGGACGAGCAGTACTTC. Protein product: CAWSVSFAATSGWRDEQYF. The chain carries TRBV30 and TRBJ2-7; the match to TRBD2 covers 10 bases. Losses at the gene ends were 0 bases for V and 5 bases for J; bases not matched to a gene: 19. The CDR3 extends over 19 amino acids. Germline V gene sequence: CDR1 GTSNPN, CDR2 SVGIG (reference sequence).

The V and J genes are TRBV7-8 and TRBJ2-1, with D possibly being TRBD2 (6 bases). This CDR3 is built from 18 residues. The V gene lost 2 bases and the J gene lost 4 bases, with 21 bases spanning the gap. Germline V gene data show CDR1 as SGHVS and CDR2 as FQNEAQ. The CDR3: CASSLMTTPGLRYNEQFF. CDR3 bases: TGTGCCAGCAGCTTAATGACTACCCCGGGACTTCGTTACAATGAGCAGTTCTTC. The full variable domain, rest sourced from reference TRBV7-8 and TRBJ2-1, is GAGVSQSPRYKVAKRGQDVALRCDPISGHVSLFWYQQALGQGPEFLTYFQNEAQLDKSGLPSDRFFAERPEGSVSTLKIQRTQQEDSAVYLCASSLMTTPGLRYNEQFFGPGTRLTVL.

This chain connects TRBV19 to TRBJ2-3; TRBD1 might be the D (5 bases). CDR1 is LNHDA and CDR2 is SQIVND in the germline V gene (reference sequence). Between the trimmed V and J ends, which lost 1 base and 0 bases, there was a span of 20 bases. This CDR3 comprises 19 residues. CDR3 region: CASSIGPYHLGASTDTQYF. The CDR3 DNA reads TGTGCCAGTAGTATAGGTCCCTATCACCTAGGGGCTAGCACAGATACGCAGTATTTT.

The CDR3 loop is CASSQESQGRSPLHF. The CDR3 bases are TGTGCCAGCAGCCAAGAGTCCCAGGGGAGGTCACCCCTCCACTTT. The chain has TRBV14 and TRBJ1-6; D may be TRBD1 (6 bases). V was clipped by 0 bases and J by 10 bases, with 13 bases between them. This CDR3 spans 15 amino acids. Germline V lookup: CDR1 SGHDN, CDR2 FVKESK.

This rearrangement joins TRBV5-6 to TRBJ1-3; the D is unclear. V lost 4 bases to trimming and J lost 1 base, with 6 bases between them. From germline, CDR1 is SGHDT and CDR2 YYEEEE. CDR3 size: 13 residues. The chain's CDR3 is CASSVGSGNTIYF. Written as DNA, the CDR3 is TGTGCCAGCAGCGTAGGGTCTGGAAACACCATATATTTT. Full variable domain (missing parts from reference TRBV5-6 and TRBJ1-3): DAGVTQSPTHLIKTRGQQVTLRCSPKSGHDTVSWYQQALGQGPQFIFQYYEEEERQRGNFPDRFSGHQFPNYSSELNVNALLLGDSALYLCASSVGSGNTIYFGEGSWLTVV.

The chain is built from TRBV9 and TRBJ2-1; D unresolved. Germline CDR1 reads SGDLS; CDR2 reads YYNGEE. V was trimmed by 7 bases and J by 4 bases, leaving 6 bases between them. CDR3 length equals 11 residues. Here the CDR3 reads CASGSYNEQFF. DNA for the CDR3: TGTGCCAGCGGCAGTTACAATGAGCAGTTCTTC.

The chain carries TRBV2 and TRBJ1-1; D remains unclear. The germline V gene encodes CDR1 SNHLY and CDR2 FYNNEI. Trimming left V 11 bases short and J 2 bases short, with 12 bases between. This CDR3 has 12 amino acids. CDR3 amino acids: CAGREYNTEAFF. CDR3 sequence (DNA): TGTGCCGGTCGGGAGTACAACACTGAAGCTTTCTTT. The entire variable domain, with the rest obtained from reference TRBV2 and TRBJ1-1, is as follows: EPEVTQTPSHQVTQMGQEVILRCVPISNHLYFYWYRQILGQKVEFLVSFYNNEISEKSEIFDDQFSVERPDGSNFTLKIRSTKLEDSAMYFCAGREYNTEAFFGQGTRLTVV.

This clone was seen once. The J gene is TRBJ2-7, the V gene TRBV11-2, with 12 bases aligning to TRBD1. The junction had 3 bases not matched to a gene; V was cut back by 2 bases and J by 4 bases. This CDR3 is built from 15 residues. Germline lookup yields CDR1 SGHAT and CDR2 FQNNGV. The CDR3 protein is CASSLLGQGAYEQYF. The CDR3 region has the DNA TGTGCCAGCAGCTTATTGGGACAGGGGGCTTACGAGCAGTACTTC.

This chain uses TRBV11-2 with TRBJ2-7; D gene ambiguous. CDR1 and CDR2 from the germline V gene are SGHAT and FQNNGV. The V and J ends lost 5 bases and 3 bases respectively, with 20 bases between them. The CDR3 has 16 residues. CDR3 DNA sequence: TGTGCCAGCAGCCCTGGGGTGGGCACCCGACACTACGAGCAGTACTTC. It yields the protein CASSPGVGTRHYEQYF. The entire variable domain, with the rest obtained from reference TRBV11-2 and TRBJ2-7, is as follows: EAGVAQSPRYKIIEKRQSVAFWCNPISGHATLYWYQQILGQGPKLLIQFQNNGVVDDSQLPKDRFSAERLKGVDSTLKIQPAKLEDSAVYLCASSPGVGTRHYEQYFGPGTRLTVT.

The gene calls are TRBV4-2 and TRBJ1-4, with no clear D. In germline, CDR1 is LGHNA, CDR2 YNFKEQ. The CDR3 contains 15 residues. Trimming took off 0 bases at V and 8 bases at J, with 13 bases between the two ends. CDR3 region: CASSQDEEGGEKLFF. The CDR3 DNA follows: TGTGCCAGCAGCCAAGATGAGGAGGGTGGCGAAAAACTGTTTTTT.

This clone was counted once. The gene calls are TRBV9 and TRBJ2-1; D is possibly TRBD2 (5 bases). The CDR3 extends over 14 amino acids. Per the germline V gene, CDR1 is SGDLS and CDR2 is YYNGEE. Deletions cut 4 bases from V and 6 bases from J, with 14 bases between. Here the CDR3 DNA reads TGTGCCAGCAGCCCCGGAGGACCTATCAATGAGCAGTTCTTC. Translation: CASSPGGPINEQFF.

The chain is built from TRBV15 and TRBJ2-7; D perhaps matches TRBD2 (5 bases). Trimming pared 0 bases from V and 2 bases from J, leaving 8 bases between. The CDR3 sequence is 14 residues long. Germline CDR1 LNHNV, CDR2 YYDKDF (reference sequence). The CDR3 nucleotides are TGTGCCACCAGCAGAGATCAGGAGGCCTACGAGCAGTACTTC. This encodes CATSRDQEAYEQYF.

The chain links TRBV7-2 to TRBJ2-5; 7 bases are shared with TRBD2. Looked up from germline, CDR1 is SGHTA and CDR2 is FQGNSA. Trimming at V came to 1 base and at J to 5 bases, leaving 7 bases not matched to a gene. The CDR3 extends over 15 amino acids. This CDR3 reads CASSLGAGVWETQYF. CDR3 nucleotide sequence: TGTGCCAGCAGCTTAGGGGCGGGAGTCTGGGAGACCCAGTACTTC.

The V gene is TRBV5-1, the J gene TRBJ2-3; D is undetermined. Germline CDR1 and CDR2: SGHRS and YFSETQ. This CDR3 has 13 amino acids. V was clipped by 4 bases and J by 0 bases, with 6 bases between them. Here the CDR3 DNA reads TGCGCCAGCAGCCCCCAAAGCACAGATACGCAGTATTTT. Protein sequence: CASSPQSTDTQYF.

The J gene is TRBJ1-1, the V gene TRBV28, with 12 bases matching TRBD1. CDR3 length equals 19 residues. CDR1 and CDR2 (germline): MDHEN, SYDVKM. Unmatched junction bases numbered 11, after V lost 3 bases and J lost 0 bases. CDR3 sequence reads: CASSFLGTGGRNMNTEAFF. Written as DNA, the CDR3 is TGTGCCAGCAGTTTTTTGGGGACAGGGGGCAGAAATATGAACACTGAAGCTTTCTTT.

The genes are TRBV24-1 and TRBJ2-7; a possible D gene is TRBD2 (5 bases). CDR3 size: 12 residues. CDR1 and CDR2 (germline): KGHDR, SFDVKD. The V gene lost 2 bases and the J gene lost 5 bases, with 6 bases spanning the gap. The DNA of the CDR3 is TGTGCCACCAGTGATTGGGGAGACGAGCAGTACTTC. Translated: CATSDWGDEQYF.

In its sample, this clone was seen a few times. V and J are TRBV30 and TRBJ1-4; 7 bases agree with TRBD1. This CDR3 contains 14 residues. Germline V CDR1 and CDR2: GTSNPN, SVGIG (reference sequence). The trim removed 4 bases at V and 7 bases at J, leaving 9 bases unmatched. DNA for the CDR3: TGTGCCTGGACCAGACAGGGCACAGGTGAAAAACTGTTTTTT. This sequence encodes CAWTRQGTGEKLFF.

The chain couples TRBV5-6 to TRBJ2-5; TRBD2 is a possible D gene (6 bases). CDR1 is SGHDT and CDR2 is YYEEEE in the germline V gene. V was pared by 3 bases and J by 0 bases, with 15 bases between. The CDR3 extends over 16 amino acids. The CDR3 sequence is CASSSKGLAYQETQYF. As DNA, the CDR3 is TGTGCCAGCAGCTCTAAGGGCCTAGCGTACCAAGAGACCCAGTACTTC.

This sequence joins TRBV4-3 and TRBJ2-7; D is perhaps TRBD1 (6 bases). The CDR3 loop spans 14 amino acids. Per the germline V gene, CDR1 is LGHNA and CDR2 is YSLEER. Trimming removed 0 bases at V and 3 bases at J, with 9 bases between. The CDR3 nucleotides are TGCGCCAGCAGCCAAGACCGGGACAACTACGAGCAGTACTTC. This encodes CASSQDRDNYEQYF.

This chain links TRBV28 with TRBJ2-2; 9 bases fit TRBD2. The CDR3 length is 17 residues. V gave up 5 bases and J gave up 0 bases; unmatched junction bases: 7. Germline CDR1 is MDHEN and CDR2 is SYDVKM. DNA of the CDR3: TGTGCCAGCAGTCCCCTTACTAGCGGGCCGAACACCGGGGAGCTGTTTTTT. This codes for CASSPLTSGPNTGELFF.